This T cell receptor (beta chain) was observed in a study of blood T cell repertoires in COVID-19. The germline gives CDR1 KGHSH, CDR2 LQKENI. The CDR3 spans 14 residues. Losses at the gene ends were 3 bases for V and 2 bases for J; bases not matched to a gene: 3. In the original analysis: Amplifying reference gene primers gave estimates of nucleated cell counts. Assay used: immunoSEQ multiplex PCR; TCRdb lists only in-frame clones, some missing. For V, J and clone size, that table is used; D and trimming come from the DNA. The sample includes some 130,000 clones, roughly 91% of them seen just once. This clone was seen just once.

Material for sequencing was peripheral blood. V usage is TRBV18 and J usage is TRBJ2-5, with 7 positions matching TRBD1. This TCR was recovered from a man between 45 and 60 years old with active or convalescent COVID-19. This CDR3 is CASSPRTGQETQYF. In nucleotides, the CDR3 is TGTGCCAGCTCACCGAGGACAGGACAAGAGACCCAGTACTTC.